This entry lists 23 T cell receptor beta chains sequenced from one sample in a study of T cell changes during pregnancy in multiple sclerosis. TCRdb keeps only in-frame clones here, not all; method: immunoSEQ multiplex PCR. The data show 75,000 to 95,000 clones, roughly 90% seen once. The input for sequencing was peripheral blood, taken before pregnancy. These TCRs come from a female donor with multiple sclerosis, enrolled in a pregnancy study.

The chain has TRBV7-9 and TRBJ2-5; 9 nucleotides agree with TRBD2. V dropped 7 bases and J dropped 2; count of bases not matched to a gene: 5. The CDR3 has 14 amino acids. Germline CDR1 SEHNR, CDR2 FQNEAQ (reference sequence). The CDR3 DNA reads as TGTGCCAGCACGCGGGAGGGGCAACAAGAGACCCAGTACTTC. It codes for CASTREGQQETQYF.

V is TRBV29-1 and J is TRBJ1-5; maybe TRBD1 (5 bases). Trimming removed 4 bases from V and 6 bases from J, with 13 bases in between. Germline assignment: CDR1 SQVTM and CDR2 ANQGSEA. The CDR3 length is 13 residues. CDR3 protein: CSVGGLGAQPQHF. Here the CDR3 DNA reads TGCAGCGTTGGAGGCCTAGGGGCTCAGCCCCAGCATTTT.

The genes are TRBV10-3 and TRBJ2-7; a possible D gene is TRBD2 (6 bases). The V gene lost 5 bases and the J gene lost 6 bases, with 14 bases spanning the gap. Germline V gene lookup returns CDR1 ENHRY and CDR2 SYGVKD. There are 13 residues in the CDR3. CDR3 sequence: CAISRGISGEQYF. CDR3 nucleotide sequence: TGTGCCATCAGTCGGGGGATCTCCGGCGAGCAGTACTTC.

The rearrangement links TRBV19 to TRBJ2-2; tentatively, D is TRBD2 (5 bases). Germline V gene lookup returns CDR1 LNHDA and CDR2 SQIVND (reference sequence). This CDR3 spans 14 amino acids. Trimming pared 3 bases from V and 6 bases from J, leaving 11 bases between. The CDR3: CASSMRAVAGELFF. Written as DNA, the CDR3 is TGTGCCAGTAGTATGAGGGCGGTTGCCGGGGAGCTGTTTTTT.

The CDR3 coding sequence is TGTGCCAGCAGCTCTACCGCGGGTAGCACAGATACGCAGTATTTT. Protein product: CASSSTAGSTDTQYF. This chain joins TRBV7-6 and TRBJ2-3, with TRBD2 as a possible D gene (5 bases). Trimming removed 4 bases at V and 0 bases at J, with 11 bases between. Germline CDR1 is SGHVS and CDR2 is FNYEAQ. The CDR3 runs 15 residues.

The chain uses TRBV18 and TRBJ1-1; TRBD1 aligns across 8 bases. Germline values: CDR1 KGHSH, CDR2 LQKENI. The CDR3 is 14 residues long. V lost 4 bases, J lost 1 base, and 2 bases stayed unmatched. The CDR3 here is CASSRQGTNTEAFF. For the CDR3, the DNA is TGTGCCAGCTCACGACAGGGGACGAACACTGAAGCTTTCTTT.

The chain joins TRBV13 to TRBJ1-1, with a tentative D call TRBD1 (6 bases). This CDR3 is built from 14 residues. Per germline, CDR1 PRHDT and CDR2 FYEKMQ (reference sequence). V dropped 5 bases and J dropped 0 bases, with 10 bases sitting between them. CDR3 residues: CASSPRGLNTEAFF. DNA for the CDR3: TGTGCCAGCAGCCCCAGGGGTTTGAACACTGAAGCTTTCTTT.

The chain has TRBV18 and TRBJ1-3; D ambiguous. Looked up from germline, CDR1 is KGHSH and CDR2 is LQKENI. V lost 3 bases and J lost 0, with 6 bases in between. The CDR3 is made up of 14 amino acids. The chain's CDR3 is CASSPPLSGNTIYF. The CDR3 coding sequence is TGTGCCAGCTCACCTCCCCTCTCTGGAAACACCATATATTTT.

J is TRBJ1-1 and V is TRBV7-7; D is perhaps TRBD1 (5 bases). The CDR3 extends over 17 amino acids. Germline V lookup: CDR1 SSHAT, CDR2 FNYEAQ (reference sequence). V lost 4 bases and J lost 0, with 18 bases in between. The CDR3 here is CASSSRQSGGVNTEAFF. DNA for the CDR3: TGTGCCAGCAGCTCTCGACAGTCAGGTGGGGTGAACACTGAAGCTTTCTTT.

This chain connects TRBV21-1 to TRBJ2-3; the D call TRBD1 from the table was never checked on the DNA. TRBV21-1 is deemed a pseudogene. The CDR3 extends over 16 amino acids. The CDR3 DNA reads TGTGCCAGCAGCAAAAGGACAGGGGGAGCCACAGATACGCAGTATTTT. This codes for CASSKRTGGATDTQYF.

The chain links TRBV6-1 to TRBJ2-5, with a weak D call TRBD2 (5 bases). The V and J ends lost 7 bases and 0 bases respectively, with 12 bases between them. Germline CDR1 reads MNHNS; CDR2 reads SASEGT. CDR3 length equals 14 residues. CDR3 protein: CASIASDYQETQYF. CDR3 in DNA: TGTGCCAGCATTGCCTCGGACTACCAAGAGACCCAGTACTTC.

This clone was found once. DNA of the CDR3: TGTGCCAGCAGCTTACAGACAAACACTGAAGCTTTCTTT. Amino acids: CASSLQTNTEAFF. This chain connects TRBV11-2 to TRBJ1-1; no clear D gene. Germline lookup yields CDR1 SGHAT and CDR2 FQNNGV. CDR3 length: 13 residues. Trimming took off 2 bases at V and 2 bases at J, with 6 bases between the two ends.

The V gene is TRBV21-1, the J gene TRBJ2-2; the D call in the table, TRBD2, was not verified against the DNA. TRBV21-1 is deemed a pseudogene. The CDR3 runs 16 residues. CDR3 amino acids: CASSKVPARVTGELFF. CDR3 in DNA: TGTGCCAGCAGCAAAGTACCCGCTAGAGTCACCGGGGAGCTGTTTTTT.

The rearrangement uses TRBV5-5 and TRBJ2-7, with 8 bases that match TRBD1. CDR1 and CDR2 (germline): SGHKS, YYEKEE (reference sequence). The V segment lost 4 bases and the J segment 5 bases; nucleotides outside the gene matches: 8. The CDR3 is made up of 14 amino acids. The CDR3 spells CASSPRQGYHEQYF. CDR3 coding DNA: TGTGCCAGCAGCCCAAGACAGGGGTACCACGAGCAGTACTTC.

This sequence joins TRBV27 and TRBJ1-2, with 11 bases lining up with TRBD1. Germline-derived CDR1 and CDR2 are MNHEY and SMNVEV (reference sequence). Trimming at V came to 5 bases and at J to 7 bases, leaving 9 bases not matched to a gene. The CDR3 is 15 residues long. The CDR3 DNA reads as TGTGCCAGCAGTCCGTACCTCGGGACAGGGGGTGGCTACACCTTC. Its translation is CASSPYLGTGGGYTF.

The chain is built from TRBV28 and TRBJ1-1; no clear D gene. Germline lookup yields CDR1 MDHEN and CDR2 SYDVKM. V was pared by 3 bases and J by 4 bases, with 12 bases between. The CDR3 extends over 14 amino acids. The CDR3 loop is CASSFGSLGTEAFF. Written as DNA, the CDR3 is TGTGCCAGCAGTTTTGGTAGCCTAGGCACTGAAGCTTTCTTT.

The V call is TRBV5-4, the J call TRBJ1-2; 7 bases fit TRBD1. CDR1 and CDR2 (germline): SGHNT, YYREEE (reference sequence). This CDR3 has 14 amino acids. V lost 2 bases, J lost 3 bases, and 4 bases stayed unmatched. The CDR3 DNA follows: TGTGCCAGCAGCTTAGGACAGGCCTACTATGGCTACACCTTC. It yields the protein CASSLGQAYYGYTF.

This clone was counted once. CDR3 in amino acids: CASGRQGRTDTQYF. DNA of the CDR3: TGTGCCAGCGGAAGACAGGGGCGCACAGATACGCAGTATTTT. The chain uses TRBV2 and TRBJ2-3, with 8 bases lining up with TRBD1. J was trimmed by 1 base and V by 8 bases; bases with no gene match: 5. The CDR3 extends over 14 amino acids. Germline CDR1 is SNHLY and CDR2 is FYNNEI. Full variable domain (missing parts from reference TRBV2 and TRBJ2-3): EPEVTQTPSHQVTQMGQEVILRCVPISNHLYFYWYRQILGQKVEFLVSFYNNEISEKSEIFDDQFSVERPDGSNFTLKIRSTKLEDSAMYFCASGRQGRTDTQYFGPGTRLTVL.

This chain uses TRBV13 with TRBJ1-1; the D is unclear. Germline V CDR1 and CDR2: PRHDT, FYEKMQ (reference sequence). The CDR3 length is 13 residues. Trimming pared 5 bases from V and 4 bases from J, leaving 11 bases between. DNA of the CDR3: TGTGCCAGCAGCATCACCGGCGGCACTGAAGCTTTCTTT. Translated, it gives CASSITGGTEAFF. The full variable domain, rest sourced from reference TRBV13 and TRBJ1-1, is AAGVIQSPRHLIKEKRETATLKCYPIPRHDTVYWYQQGPGQDPQFLISFYEKMQSDKGSIPDRFSAQQFSDYHSELNMSSLELGDSALYFCASSITGGTEAFFGQGTRLTVV.

CDR3 sequence: CASSPPRHPSNYGYTF. CDR3 bases: TGTGCCAGCAGCCCCCCGCGGCACCCCTCTAACTATGGCTACACCTTC. The chain links TRBV6-6 to TRBJ1-2; D remains unclear. This CDR3 region has 16 residues. Germline CDR1 is MNHNY and CDR2 is SVGAGI (reference sequence). Trimming cost V 6 bases and J 0 bases, with 17 bases left between them.

V gene TRBV6-6 combines with J gene TRBJ1-3; 10 bases are a match to TRBD1. CDR1 is MNHNY, CDR2 SVGAGI, per germline (reference sequence). Trimming took 0 bases from V and 4 from J; bases not matched to a gene: 0. The CDR3 covers 15 residues. Here the CDR3 reads CASSYSDRGGNTIYF. CDR3 bases: TGTGCCAGCAGTTACTCGGACAGGGGGGGAAACACCATATATTTT.

The CDR3 reads CASSSIHGTGGIYGYTF. DNA of the CDR3: TGTGCCAGCAGTTCAATACACGGGACAGGGGGCATCTATGGCTACACCTTC. V and J are TRBV28 and TRBJ1-2, with TRBD1 matching over 12 bases. Germline V gene data show CDR1 as MDHEN and CDR2 as SYDVKM. The CDR3 is made up of 17 amino acids. J gave up 4 bases and V 4 bases, and 10 bases lay outside the gene matches.

The chain combines TRBV11-3 with TRBJ2-2; D gene unclear. CDR1 SGHNT and CDR2 YENEEA come from the germline V gene. The CDR3 is made up of 12 amino acids. V dropped 3 bases and J dropped 5 bases, with 4 bases sitting between them. CDR3 sequence reads: CASSFLTGELFF. For the CDR3, the DNA is TGTGCCAGCAGCTTTTTAACCGGGGAGCTGTTTTTT.